Following are 20 T cell receptor beta chains from one sample sequenced in a study of T cells after yellow fever vaccination. TCRdb reanalysed the 5' RACE reads using MiXCR and keeps one entry per CDR3 protein. The repertoire holds 510,000 or so distinct CDR3 sequences, with about 19% as singletons. The sequencing used PBMCs, collected 15 days after the yellow fever booster vaccination. Receptors originate from a man aged 30 to 39 who received the YFV17D yellow fever vaccine.

The V call is TRBV5-6, the J call TRBJ2-1, with D perhaps matching TRBD1 (5 bases). Germline CDR1 is SGHDT and CDR2 is YYEEEE. The CDR3 length is 16 residues. The V end was cut by 6 bases, the J end by 8 bases, with 24 bases between. The CDR3 DNA follows: TGTGCCAGCAACACCCCCCAGGGATCCCCTGGGGATGAGCAGTTCTTC. Its protein product is CASNTPQGSPGDEQFF.

In DNA, the CDR3 is TGCGCCAGCAGCTTGGCTGGGGGGGATGAAAAACTGTTTTTT. Encoded protein: CASSLAGGDEKLFF. V usage is TRBV5-1 and J usage is TRBJ1-4; D is perhaps TRBD1 (5 bases). The V end was cut by 0 bases, the J end by 6 bases, with 9 bases between. The CDR3 totals 14 residues. Germline CDR1 reads SGHRS; CDR2 reads YFSETQ.

In its sample, this clonotype was seen a few times. V and J are TRBV3-1 and TRBJ2-1; D not certain. CDR1 is LGHDT and CDR2 is YNNKEL in the germline V gene (reference sequence). Trimming stripped 0 bases from V and 4 bases from J, with 16 bases between. CDR3 length: 17 residues. CDR3 nucleotide sequence: TGTGCCAGCAGCCAAGATTTGCCCCAAACCGTTTACAATGAGCAGTTCTTC. Translated: CASSQDLPQTVYNEQFF.

The rearrangement uses TRBV5-1 and TRBJ2-3; the D call may be TRBD1 or TRBD2 (5 bases each). V dropped 0 bases and J dropped 5 bases, with 13 bases sitting between them. Germline V CDR1 and CDR2: SGHRS, YFSETQ. CDR3 length: 15 residues. The CDR3 nucleotides read TGCGCCAGCAGCTTGGACCCGGGACCCCAAGATACGCAGTATTTT. It codes for CASSLDPGPQDTQYF.

This clonotype has just a few counts. The V gene is TRBV13, the J gene TRBJ1-1; tentative D call: TRBD1 (6 bases). This CDR3 is 19 amino acids long. Germline loops: CDR1 PRHDT, CDR2 FYEKMQ (reference sequence). V lost 7 bases and J lost 1, with 28 bases in between. The CDR3 region has the DNA TGTGCCAGCACCCCCCCGGGTCAGGGGCAGGGATTTGCGAACACTGAAGCTTTCTTT. Amino acid sequence: CASTPPGQGQGFANTEAFF.

The rearrangement joins TRBV7-2 to TRBJ2-3; D possibly matches TRBD1 or TRBD2 (5 bases each). Germline V gene data show CDR1 as SGHTA and CDR2 as FQGNSA. Trimming stripped 4 bases from V and 1 base from J, with 12 bases between. The CDR3 loop spans 15 amino acids. The CDR3 region is CASSYLLGGTDTQYF. DNA of the CDR3: TGTGCCAGCAGCTACCTCTTGGGGGGCACAGATACGCAGTATTTT.

With respect to this clonotype: At one end, the junction sequence differs from germline, possibly due to a read error. V is TRBV7-9 and J is TRBJ2-2; tentative D call: TRBD2 (6 bases). The CDR3 has 16 residues. CDR1 is SEHNR and CDR2 is FQNEAQ in the germline V gene (reference sequence). The CDR3 sequence is CSSSFPPTSDTGELFF. The CDR3 DNA is TGTTCCAGCAGCTTCCCCCCGACTAGTGACACCGGGGAGCTGTTTTTT.

The chain combines TRBV7-2 with TRBJ1-2; D is unclear. Germline-derived CDR1 and CDR2 are SGHTA and FQGNSA. V was shortened by 5 bases and J by 2 bases, with 9 bases between the two germline ends. This CDR3 has 13 amino acids. The CDR3 loop reads CASSRTLNYGYTF. CDR3 coding DNA: TGTGCCAGCAGCCGCACGCTGAACTATGGCTACACCTTC.

The sample holds a few counts of this clonotype. The V gene is TRBV6-2 or TRBV6-3, the J gene TRBJ2-1; TRBD2 matches at 10 bases. The V and J ends lost 5 bases and 7 bases, in that order; junction bases with no gene match: 11. In germline, CDR1 is MNHEY, CDR2 SVGEGT. The CDR3 loop spans 16 amino acids. CDR3 sequence reads: CASSAGLAGARNEQFF. CDR3 in DNA: TGTGCCAGCAGTGCCGGCCTAGCGGGAGCGCGGAATGAGCAGTTCTTC.

The V gene is TRBV7-2, the J gene TRBJ2-2; D not resolved. Deletions cut 5 bases from V and 3 bases from J, with 7 bases between. From germline, CDR1 is SGHTA and CDR2 FQGNSA. The CDR3 extends over 13 amino acids. Here the CDR3 reads CASSHRHTGELFF. The CDR3 nucleotides are TGTGCCAGCAGCCACCGACACACCGGGGAGCTGTTTTTT.

The chain joins TRBV10-3 to TRBJ2-7; D ambiguous. The CDR3 runs to 15 residues. Germline V lookup: CDR1 ENHRY, CDR2 SYGVKD. Deletions cut 3 bases from V and 8 bases from J, with 20 bases between. CDR3 residues: CAISDSHEVPPKQYF. CDR3 bases: TGTGCCATCAGTGACTCCCATGAGGTCCCCCCCAAGCAGTACTTC.

The V gene is TRBV6-4, the J gene TRBJ2-7; D may be TRBD2 (6 bases). Germline CDR1 is MRHNA and CDR2 is SNTAGT. With 5 bases removed from V and 3 bases from J, the gap between germline ends came to 11 bases. The CDR3 runs 13 residues. CDR3 sequence (DNA): TGTGCCAGCAGTACTGATAGCGGCTACGAGCAGTACTTC. Translation: CASSTDSGYEQYF.

This clonotype has only a few counts. This rearrangement joins TRBV5-5 to TRBJ2-5, with 10 positions matching TRBD2. The CDR3 length is 14 residues. The trim removed 4 bases at V and 5 bases at J, leaving 5 bases unmatched. CDR1 is SGHKS and CDR2 is YYEKEE in the germline V gene (reference sequence). The CDR3 sequence is CASSPLAGEETQYF. In nucleotides, the CDR3 is TGTGCCAGCAGCCCGCTAGCGGGAGAGGAGACCCAGTACTTC. Full variable domain (outside the CDR3, taken from reference TRBV5-5 and TRBJ2-5): DAGVTQSPTHLIKTRGQQVTLRCSPISGHKSVSWYQQVLGQGPQFIFQYYEKEERGRGNFPDRFSARQFPNYSSELNVNALLLGDSALYLCASSPLAGEETQYFGPGTRLLVL.

The chain employs TRBV4-2 and TRBJ2-3; 7 nucleotides agree with TRBD2. Germline V gene lookup returns CDR1 LGHNA and CDR2 YNFKEQ. The V segment lost 0 bases and the J segment 3 bases; nucleotides outside the gene matches: 15. This CDR3 spans 19 amino acids. CDR3 nucleotide sequence: TGTGCCAGCAGCCAAGAAGTATCGACTAGCTTTGGGGTAACAGATACGCAGTATTTT. Its translation: CASSQEVSTSFGVTDTQYF.

This clonotype was detected a few times. The chain employs TRBV28 and TRBJ1-4; D uncertain. Per germline, CDR1 MDHEN and CDR2 SYDVKM. CDR3 size: 13 residues. The V end was cut by 7 bases, the J end by 5 bases, with 11 bases between. The CDR3 spells CASTDYLNEKLFF. The CDR3 nucleotides read TGTGCCAGCACTGACTACTTGAATGAAAAACTGTTTTTT.

The rearrangement links TRBV30 to TRBJ2-1; TRBD2 aligns across 9 bases. There are 12 residues in the CDR3. From germline, CDR1 is GTSNPN and CDR2 SVGIG (reference sequence). Trimming cost V 4 bases and J 8 bases; bases outside gene matches: 3. The CDR3 protein is CAWTSGTYEQFF. CDR3 nucleotides: TGTGCCTGGACTAGCGGGACCTATGAGCAGTTCTTC.

The chain links TRBV11-2 to TRBJ2-1, with 10 bases fitting TRBD2. The CDR3 is made up of 18 amino acids. The germline V gene has CDR1 SGHAT and CDR2 FQNNGV. V was clipped by 2 bases and J by 8 bases; unmatched bases: 15. The CDR3 sequence is CASSLRAGGPRVGHEQFF. DNA for the CDR3: TGTGCCAGCAGCTTAAGAGCGGGAGGGCCTCGGGTTGGTCATGAGCAGTTCTTC.

The table lists this clonotype with a few counts. The chain couples TRBV5-1 to TRBJ2-1; no firm D call. V was cut by 1 base and J by 7 bases, with 9 bases left in between. Germline CDR1 and CDR2: SGHRS and YFSETQ. The CDR3 runs to 13 residues. For the CDR3, the DNA is TGCGCCAGCAGCTTGATCGTGGGTAATGAGCAGTTCTTC. Encoded protein: CASSLIVGNEQFF.

The table lists this clonotype with a few counts. The gene calls are TRBV5-1 and TRBJ2-2; unclear D gene. CDR3 length: 14 residues. V was cut by 2 bases and J by 5 bases, with 10 bases left in between. Germline CDR1 SGHRS, CDR2 YFSETQ. The CDR3 DNA sequence: TGCGCCAGCAGCTTCCTTAGCCCAACCGGGGAGCTGTTTTTT. Amino acids: CASSFLSPTGELFF.

The rearrangement links TRBV7-3 to TRBJ2-3; no reliable D call. The CDR3 length is 13 residues. Germline V lookup: CDR1 SGHTA, CDR2 FQGTGA. Trimming pared 4 bases from V and 3 bases from J, leaving 8 bases between. For the CDR3, the DNA is TGTGCCAGCAGCTCAGGAGCGACAGATACGCAGTATTTT. It specifies CASSSGATDTQYF.